This T cell receptor (beta chain) emerged from a study of T-cell reconstitution after alpha-beta-depleted transplantation in children (dated by TCRdb to the mid-2010s). Notes on the research overall: Using TCR repertoire profiling, the study followed T-cell immune reconstitution in a quantitative way in children after TCRalphabeta/CD19-depleted allogeneic hematopoietic cell transplantation.

This sample's treatment or condition label indicates: allogeneic hematopoietic cell transplantation with graft depleted of TCRalphabeta T cells and CD19 B cells. Transplant recipients were children who received TCRalphabeta/CD19-depleted allogeneic hematopoietic cell grafts. Libraries were prepared through PCR. Sequencing was performed on an Illumina HiSeq 2500. TCR libraries were prepared with molecular barcoding, using unique molecular identifiers to normalize TCRbeta repertoire quantification. The public sequencing data were trimmed at Q25 with fastp and processed into clonotypes with MiXCR by TCRdb, which kept only in-frame beta chains. A single entry per CDR3 protein holds the most common genes and DNA from its merged rows. This sample gives roughly 570,000 distinct CDR3 sequences in total; 25% to 30% of them show up just once. The ten largest clones take up just over 35% of the sample. General study outcomes and caveats: Over the following months the frequencies of hyperexpanded clones went down, and after one year T-cell counts and TCRbeta diversity were mostly credited to newly produced T cells. The apparently early alphabetaT-cell count recovery about two months after transplant was reportedly dependent on only several hundred rapidly expanded clones derived from non-depleted graft cells. The high TCRbeta diversity at day 60 in some patients was ascribed to recipient T cells and intrathymic progenitors that had survived conditioning.

With respect to this clonotype: The target of this receptor is not known. The record has no base qualities; no much larger clone is one base away.

V was cut back by 8 bases and J by 0 bases, leaving a gap of 10 bases between them. Counted from cysteine to phenylalanine, this CDR3 has 13 amino acids. CDR3 DNA is the only sequence kept; it has 39 bases, read in frame from the first base. CDR1 ENHRY and CDR2 SYGVKD are derived from the germline V gene. The TCR was taken from a boy in the first two years of life with Wiskott-Aldrich syndrome, due to receive a stem cell transplant. The V gene is TRBV10-3 and the J gene is TRBJ1-1; a weak D assignment points to TRBD1 (5 bases agree). The sample in question was PBMCs, obtained before TCRalphabeta/CD19-depleted stem cell transplant. The DNA is as follows: TGTGCCATCGCCCAGGGTTTGAACACTGAAGCTTTCTTT. It codes for CAIAQGLNTEAFF.